The sequence of this TCR beta chain was determined in a study of blood T cell repertoires in COVID-19. Study as a whole: Material from acute and convalescent COVID-19 was sourced from the United States, Italy and Spain. PBMCs, B-cell-depleted T cells, or T cells were the source of the cDNA or gDNA that made up the material.

Source study methods: The assay estimated nucleated cells by amplifying reference gene primers. Some clones are missing from TCRdb's copy, which holds only in-frame ones; the method was immunoSEQ multiplex PCR. V, J and clone size are those of that table, while D and trimming were read from the DNA. Among about 74,000 clones listed, 80% to 90% were seen once. The germline CDR1 and CDR2 sequences are SGHRS and YFSETQ. The CDR3 contains 15 residues. The V and J ends lost 4 bases and 4 bases respectively, with 15 bases between them. V and J are TRBV5-1 and TRBJ2-1; no clear D. Sequencing was done on a sample of peripheral blood. This sequence originates from a man in his 70s with acute or convalescent COVID-19. CDR3 region: CASSLDPSRYNEQFF. The CDR3 coding sequence is TGCGCCAGCAGCCTCGACCCCTCCAGGTACAATGAGCAGTTCTTC.